The source of this T cell receptor beta chain is a study of shared clonotypes between healthy human individuals. Germline CDR1 reads LNHDA; CDR2 reads SQIVND (reference sequence). This CDR3 comprises 14 residues. V lost 3 bases to trimming and J lost 3 bases, with 8 bases between them. As defined, naive CD8 cells were CD45RO-negative and positively selected for CCR7, with terminally differentiated effector memory CD45RA+ cells excluded. Method: immunoSEQ multiplex PCR; TCRdb's copy keeps in-frame clones and lacks some. The sample records about 2 million clones, roughly 94% being singletons. This TCR derives from a man between 18 and 29 years old in good health. The J gene is TRBJ1-4, the V gene TRBV19, with no clear D. What was sequenced was naive CD8+ T cells sorted from blood. CDR3 DNA: TGTGCCAGTAGTATTTCTGGGTCTAATGAAAAACTGTTTTTT. It specifies CASSISGSNEKLFF.